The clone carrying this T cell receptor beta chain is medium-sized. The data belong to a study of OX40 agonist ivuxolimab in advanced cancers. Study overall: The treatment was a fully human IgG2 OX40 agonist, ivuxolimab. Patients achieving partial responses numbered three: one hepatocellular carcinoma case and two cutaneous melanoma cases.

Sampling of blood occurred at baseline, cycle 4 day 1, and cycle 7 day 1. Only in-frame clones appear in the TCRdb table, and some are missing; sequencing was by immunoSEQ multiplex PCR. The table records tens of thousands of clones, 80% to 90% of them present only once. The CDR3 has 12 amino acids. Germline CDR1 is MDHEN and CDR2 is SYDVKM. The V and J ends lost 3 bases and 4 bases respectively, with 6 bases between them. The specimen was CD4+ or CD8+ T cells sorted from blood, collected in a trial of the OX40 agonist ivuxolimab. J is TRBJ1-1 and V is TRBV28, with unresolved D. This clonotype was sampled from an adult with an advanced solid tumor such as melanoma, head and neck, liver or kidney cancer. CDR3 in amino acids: CASSLDFTEAFF. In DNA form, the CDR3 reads TGTGCCAGCAGTTTGGACTTCACTGAAGCTTTCTTT.